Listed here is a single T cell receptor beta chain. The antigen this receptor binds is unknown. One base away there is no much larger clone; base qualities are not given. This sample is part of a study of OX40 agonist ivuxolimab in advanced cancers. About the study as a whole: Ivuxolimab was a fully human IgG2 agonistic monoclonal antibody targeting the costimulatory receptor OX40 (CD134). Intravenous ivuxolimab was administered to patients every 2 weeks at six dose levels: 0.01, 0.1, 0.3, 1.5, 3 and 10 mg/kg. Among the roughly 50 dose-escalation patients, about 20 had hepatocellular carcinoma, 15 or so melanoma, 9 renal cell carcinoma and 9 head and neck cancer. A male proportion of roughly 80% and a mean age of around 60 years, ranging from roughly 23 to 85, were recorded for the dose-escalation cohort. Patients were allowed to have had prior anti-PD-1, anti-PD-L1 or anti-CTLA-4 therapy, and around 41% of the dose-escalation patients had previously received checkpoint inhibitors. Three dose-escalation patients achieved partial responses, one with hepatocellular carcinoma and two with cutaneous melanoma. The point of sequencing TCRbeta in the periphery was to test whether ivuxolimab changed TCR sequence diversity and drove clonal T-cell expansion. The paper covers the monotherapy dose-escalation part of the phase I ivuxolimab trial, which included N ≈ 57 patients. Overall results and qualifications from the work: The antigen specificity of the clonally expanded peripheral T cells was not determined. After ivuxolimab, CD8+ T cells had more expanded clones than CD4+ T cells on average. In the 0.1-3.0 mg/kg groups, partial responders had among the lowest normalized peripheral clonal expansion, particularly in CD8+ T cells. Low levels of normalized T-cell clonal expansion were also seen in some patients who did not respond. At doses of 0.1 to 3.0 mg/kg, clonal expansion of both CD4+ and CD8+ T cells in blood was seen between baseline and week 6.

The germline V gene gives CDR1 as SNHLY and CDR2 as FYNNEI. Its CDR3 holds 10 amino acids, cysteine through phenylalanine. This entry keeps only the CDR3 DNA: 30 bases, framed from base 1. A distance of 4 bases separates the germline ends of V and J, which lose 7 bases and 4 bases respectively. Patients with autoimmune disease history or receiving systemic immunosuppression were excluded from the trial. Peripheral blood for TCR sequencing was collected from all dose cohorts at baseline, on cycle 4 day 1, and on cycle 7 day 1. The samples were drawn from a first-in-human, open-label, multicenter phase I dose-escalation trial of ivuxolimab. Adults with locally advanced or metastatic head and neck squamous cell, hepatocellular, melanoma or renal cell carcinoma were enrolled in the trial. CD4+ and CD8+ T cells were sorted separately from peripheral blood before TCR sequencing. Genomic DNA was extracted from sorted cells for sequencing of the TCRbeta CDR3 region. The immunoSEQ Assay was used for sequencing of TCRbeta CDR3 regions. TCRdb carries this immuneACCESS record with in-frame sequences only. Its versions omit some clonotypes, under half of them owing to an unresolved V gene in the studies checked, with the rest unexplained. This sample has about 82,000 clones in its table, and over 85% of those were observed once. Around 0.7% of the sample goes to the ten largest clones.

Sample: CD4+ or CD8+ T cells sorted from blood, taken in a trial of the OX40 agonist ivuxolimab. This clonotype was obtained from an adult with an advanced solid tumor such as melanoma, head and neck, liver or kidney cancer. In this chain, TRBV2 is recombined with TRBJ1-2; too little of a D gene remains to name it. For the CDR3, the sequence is CASMLYGYTF. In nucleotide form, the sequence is TGTGCCAGCATGCTCTATGGCTACACCTTC.